This TCR beta chain was documented in a study of blood T cell repertoires in COVID-19. Assay: immunoSEQ multiplex PCR; the TCRdb copy retains only in-frame clones and omits some. This sample yields approximately 200,000 clones, of which 70% to 80% are seen a single time; 6% belongs to the top ten. Sequencing was carried out using peripheral blood. The source of this sequence is a woman in her thirties or forties with COVID-19, enrolled during active disease.

The CDR3 spells CASSLGGRPYNEQFF. DNA for the CDR3: TGTGCCAGCAGCTTAGGTGGGCGACCTTACAATGAGCAGTTCTTC. The chain recombines TRBV11-2 with TRBJ2-1, with D hard to call. The germline gives CDR1 SGHAT, CDR2 FQNNGV. The CDR3 sequence is 15 residues long. V was cut by 1 base and J by 4 bases, with 11 bases left in between.